Listed here is a single TCR beta chain. What it binds is unknown. TCRdb reanalyzed the 5' RACE reads, giving one entry per CDR3 protein sequence and no DNA. The listing records about 550,000 distinct CDR3 sequences. The data belong to a study of T cells expressing NK-cell markers. Study as a whole: The TCR beta repertoires were obtained from sorted CD3+CD56+NKG2C+, CD3+CD56+NKG2C- and CD3+CD56-NKG2C+ T cells. Study-wide results and limits: Unclear, still, was the HCMV specificity of the expanded NKG2C+ T cell clones. Dominance of the CD3+CD56-NKG2C+ fraction by these clonotypes also held in four donors.

In germline, CDR1 is MNHEY, CDR2 SMNVEV (reference sequence). The CDR3 contains 13 residues. The clonotype originates from a man aged 18 to 35 in good health. What was sequenced was blood T cells: a sorted CD56 or NKG2C T cell subset, CD4+ or CD8+ T cells, or bulk PBMC T cells (not recorded which). The chain uses TRBV27 and TRBJ2-7; TCRdb calls TRBD2, which cannot be checked without DNA. The CDR3 sequence: CAVWTSGTYEQYF.